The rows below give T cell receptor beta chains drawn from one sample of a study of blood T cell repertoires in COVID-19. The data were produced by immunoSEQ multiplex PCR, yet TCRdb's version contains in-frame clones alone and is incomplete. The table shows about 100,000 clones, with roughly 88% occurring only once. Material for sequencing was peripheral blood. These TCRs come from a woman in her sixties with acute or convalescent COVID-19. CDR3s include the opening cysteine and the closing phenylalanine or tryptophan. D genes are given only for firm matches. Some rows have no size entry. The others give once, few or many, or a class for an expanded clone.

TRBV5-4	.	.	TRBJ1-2	TGTGCCAGCAGCTTGGACAGGGATCGAGGCTACACCTTC	CASSLDRDRGYTF
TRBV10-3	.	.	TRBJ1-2	TGTGCCATCAGTGAAGGGGCGGCGGAATGGAACTATGGCTACACCTTC	CAISEGAAEWNYGYTF
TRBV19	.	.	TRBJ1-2	TGTGCCAGTAGTGCCGGACTGTTTAACTATGGCTACACCTTC	CASSAGLFNYGYTF
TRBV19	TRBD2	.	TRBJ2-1	TGTGCCAGTAGTACGCCGGGACTAGCGGGATATGAGCAGTTCTTC	CASSTPGLAGYEQFF
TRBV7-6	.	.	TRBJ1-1	TGTGCCAGCAGCTTGCAGGGTGAAGCTTTCTTT	CASSLQGEAFF
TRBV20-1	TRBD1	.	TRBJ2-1	TGCAGTGCTAGTGGAGGACCACAGGGGATAAGCTCCTACAATGAGCAGTTCTTC	CSASGGPQGISSYNEQFF
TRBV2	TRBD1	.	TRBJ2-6	TGTGCCAGCACCGAGGACAGGACAGGGGCCAACGTCCTGACTTTC	CASTEDRTGANVLTF
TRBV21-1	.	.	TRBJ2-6	TGTGCCAGCGGGGCGTCTCTCTCTGGGGCCAACGTCCTGACTTTC	CASGASLSGANVLTF
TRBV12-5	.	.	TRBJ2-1	TGTGCTAGTGGTCCCGGGACACAAATCTACAATGAGCAGTTCTTC	CASGPGTQIYNEQFF
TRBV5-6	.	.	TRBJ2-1	TGTGCCAGCAGCTTGTGGACAAACAATGAGCAGTTCTTC	CASSLWTNNEQFF
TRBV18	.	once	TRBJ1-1	TGTGCCACCACCTTTTCAGGGCCCACTGAAGCTTTCTTT	CATTFSGPTEAFF
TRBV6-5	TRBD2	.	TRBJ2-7	TGTGCCAGCATCTCTTCCACTAGCGGCACCTACGAGCAGTACTTC	CASISSTSGTYEQYF
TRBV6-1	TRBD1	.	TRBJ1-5	TGTGCCAGCAGTGAGGGACAGTCTAGCAATCAGCCCCAGCATTTT	CASSEGQSSNQPQHF
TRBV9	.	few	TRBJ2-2	TGTGCCAGCAGCGTGGGACTTAACACCGGGGAGCTGTTTTTT	CASSVGLNTGELFF
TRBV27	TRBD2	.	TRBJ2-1	TGTGCCAGCAGTCCGCCGGGACTAGCTAAAGTTAATGAGCAGTTCTTC	CASSPPGLAKVNEQFF
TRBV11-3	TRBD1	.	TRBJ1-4	TGTGCCAGCAGCTTCCCCGGACAGGAAGAAAAACTGTTTTTT	CASSFPGQEEKLFF
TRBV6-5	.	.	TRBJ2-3	TGTGCCAGCACGGTGGCGGGCACAGATACGCAGTATTTT	CASTVAGTDTQYF
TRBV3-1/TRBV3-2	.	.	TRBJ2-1	TGTGCCAGCAGCCAAGGACCGGGGGTCTACAATGAGCAGTTCTTC	CASSQGPGVYNEQFF
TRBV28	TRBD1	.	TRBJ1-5	TGTGCCAGCAGTTCACCCCGGGACAGGCGACATCAGCCCCAGCATTTT	CASSSPRDRRHQPQHF
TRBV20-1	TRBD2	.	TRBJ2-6	TGCAGTGCTAGTATAGGCGGGAGTATTGCTGGGGCCAACGTCCTGACTTTC	CSASIGGSIAGANVLTF
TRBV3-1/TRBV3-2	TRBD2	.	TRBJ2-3	TGTGCCAGCAGCCGCTTCGGGGCGGGGGGGCGCACAGATACGCAGTATTTT	CASSRFGAGGRTDTQYF
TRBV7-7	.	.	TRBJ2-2	TGTGCTAGCTTGGCAGGGGAGACCGGGGAGCTGTTTTTT	CASLAGETGELFF
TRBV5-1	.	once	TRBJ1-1	TGCGCCAGCAGCTTGCCTGCACCGGGGGGGACTGAAGCTTTCTTT	CASSLPAPGGTEAFF
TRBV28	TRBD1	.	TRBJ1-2	TGTGCCAGCAGTTCCTACATGACAGGGCGGAACTATGGCTACACCTTC	CASSSYMTGRNYGYTF
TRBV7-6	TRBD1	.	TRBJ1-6	TGTGCCAGCAGCCTACAGGGGGCCGGTAATTCACCCCTCCACTTT	CASSLQGAGNSPLHF
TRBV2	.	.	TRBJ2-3	TGTGCCAGCAGTGAAACTATGGGAGCAGATACGCAGTATTTT	CASSETMGADTQYF
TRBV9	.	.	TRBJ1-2	TGTGCCAGCAGCGACCAGGACCGGGGAATAGGTGGCTACACCTTC	CASSDQDRGIGGYTF
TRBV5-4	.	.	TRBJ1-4	TGTGCCAGCAGCGGCGGTCTTGGGGGGGGCAATGAAAAACTGTTTTTT	CASSGGLGGGNEKLFF
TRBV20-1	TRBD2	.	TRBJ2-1	TGCAGTGCCAAACTAGCGCCTGAGCAGTTCTTC	CSAKLAPEQFF
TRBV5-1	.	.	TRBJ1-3	TGCGCCAGCAGCTTGGTGGGATCCGGGACACCCTCTGGAAACACCATATATTTT	CASSLVGSGTPSGNTIYF
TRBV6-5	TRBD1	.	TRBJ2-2	TGTGCCAGCAGTTACTCGACAGGGGCCGGGGAGCTGTTTTTT	CASSYSTGAGELFF
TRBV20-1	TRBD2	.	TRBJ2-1	TGCAGTGCTAGTGGGACTAGCGGGACGTACAATGAGCAGTTCTTC	CSASGTSGTYNEQFF
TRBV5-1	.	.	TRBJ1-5	TGCGCCAGCAGCTCGGAGGGTGGGCCAAATCAGCCCCAGCATTTT	CASSSEGGPNQPQHF
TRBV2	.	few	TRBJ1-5	TGTGCCAGCAGCGGACTTTATAGCAATCAGCCCCAGCATTTT	CASSGLYSNQPQHF
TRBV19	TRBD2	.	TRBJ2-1	TGTGCTTCCGCACCGGGACTAGTTAACAATGAGCAGTTCTTC	CASAPGLVNNEQFF
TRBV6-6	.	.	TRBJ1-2	TGTGCCAGCAGTTCCCGTGTCGGCCCCGGCGGCTATGGCTACACCTTC	CASSSRVGPGGYGYTF
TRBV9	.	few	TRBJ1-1	TGTGCCAGCAGCGTGAGCCACCTCCCCGGGGACACTGAAGCTTTCTTT	CASSVSHLPGDTEAFF
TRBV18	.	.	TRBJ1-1	TGTGCCAGCTCACCCCCGTATACAGGGAACACTGAAGCTTTCTTT	CASSPPYTGNTEAFF
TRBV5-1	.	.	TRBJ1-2	TGCGCCAGCAGCCCCCCAGCGAACTATGGCTACACCTTC	CASSPPANYGYTF
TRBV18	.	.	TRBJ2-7	TGTGCCAGCTCACCACAGGGGGAGCAGTACTTC	CASSPQGEQYF
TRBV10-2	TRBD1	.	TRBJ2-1	TGCGCCAGCAGCCCCCGGACAGGATACAATGAGCAGTTCTTC	CASSPRTGYNEQFF
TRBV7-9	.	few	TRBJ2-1	TGTGCCAGCAGCTTAGGGGTGGTCGGATCAGGGCAGTTCTTC	CASSLGVVGSGQFF
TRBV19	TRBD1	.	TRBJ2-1	TGTGCCAGTAGTAAAGGGGGCAGGTCCTACAATGAGCAGTTCTTC	CASSKGGRSYNEQFF
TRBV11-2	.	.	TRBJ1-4	TGTGCCAGCAGCTTAGGAGGGAGGGGTGGTGAAAAACTGTTTTTT	CASSLGGRGGEKLFF
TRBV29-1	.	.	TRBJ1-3	TGCAGCGTGTGCAGGGTGAACTCTGGAAACACCATATATTTT	CSVCRVNSGNTIYF
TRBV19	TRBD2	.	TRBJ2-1	TGTGCCAGTAGGGGACGGGGGGGTAATGAGCAGTTCTTC	CASRGRGGNEQFF
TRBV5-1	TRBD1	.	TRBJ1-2	TGCGCCAGCAGCCCGGACAGGGGGCCCTATGGCTACACCTTC	CASSPDRGPYGYTF
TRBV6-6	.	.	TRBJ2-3	TGTGCCAGCAGGGGGACTGCTAGCACAGATACGCAGTATTTT	CASRGTASTDTQYF
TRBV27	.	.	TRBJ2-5	TGTGCCAGCAGTTCACAGGGTCGGGAGACCCAGTACTTC	CASSSQGRETQYF